The 18 T cell receptor beta chains given below trace back to one sample, sequenced in a study of shared clonotypes between healthy human individuals. CD45RO-negative CD8 cells positively selected for CCR7 made up the naive population, which excluded terminally differentiated effector memory CD45RA+ cells. TCRdb keeps only in-frame clones here, not all; method: immunoSEQ multiplex PCR. Of roughly 1,800,000 clones detected, about 94% appear once; the ten largest clones hold less than 1.5%. Source material: naive CD8+ T cells sorted from blood. These receptors were taken from a man between 18 and 35 years old in good health.

Concerning this clone itself: Other nucleotide sequences from this sample produce the same CDR3. The CDR3 DNA reads TGCGCCAGCAGCCAAGTAGTAGGCTCCTACGAGCAGTACTTC. It encodes CASSQVVGSYEQYF. The rearrangement uses TRBV4-1 and TRBJ2-7; unclear D gene. This CDR3 comprises 14 residues. Germline lookup yields CDR1 MGHRA and CDR2 YSYEKL. V dropped 1 base and J dropped 0 bases, with 7 bases sitting between them.

This chain links TRBV30 with TRBJ2-1, with unresolved D. V lost 2 bases, J lost 6 bases, and 5 bases lay in between. CDR3 length: 11 amino acids. The germline CDR1 and CDR2 sequences are GTSNPN and SVGIG (reference sequence). In DNA form, the CDR3 reads TGTGCCTGGAGTATCCCCAATGAGCAGTTCTTC. Encoded protein: CAWSIPNEQFF.

As regards this clone: Other DNA sequences of this sample code for an identical CDR3. The chain carries TRBV27 and TRBJ2-7; D is tentatively TRBD1 or TRBD2 (5 bases each). V shed 3 bases and J shed 2 bases, with 8 bases lying between them. The CDR3 length is 13 residues. Germline V gives CDR1 MNHEY, CDR2 SMNVEV (reference sequence). This chain's CDR3 is CASSLGRAYEQYF. DNA of the CDR3: TGTGCCAGCAGTTTGGGGCGGGCCTACGAGCAGTACTTC.

This sequence joins TRBV6-5 and TRBJ2-2; no clear D gene. The CDR3 is made up of 15 amino acids. The V gene lost 9 bases and the J gene lost 5 bases, with 19 bases spanning the gap. The germline V gene encodes CDR1 MNHEY and CDR2 SVGAGI. CDR3 region: CASTGASRDTGELFF. The DNA for the CDR3 is TGTGCCAGTACGGGCGCGAGCAGAGATACCGGGGAGCTGTTTTTT.

J is TRBJ1-2 and V is TRBV7-6, with 8 bases matching TRBD1. Germline V gene sequence: CDR1 SGHVS, CDR2 FNYEAQ. Germline trimming cut 5 bases from V and 4 bases from J; bases unmatched to any gene: 9. This CDR3 region has 15 residues. DNA of the CDR3: TGTGCCAGCAGCCCTGGACAGGGTGCCCTCTATGGCTACACCTTC. Encoded protein: CASSPGQGALYGYTF.

The rearrangement joins TRBV6-1 to TRBJ2-7, with D hard to call. V lost 7 bases and J lost 3, with 16 bases in between. CDR1 is MNHNS and CDR2 is SASEGT in the germline V gene. CDR3 length: 14 residues. The CDR3 reads CASIPAGVIYEQYF. The CDR3 bases are TGTGCCAGCATCCCCGCTGGGGTTATCTACGAGCAGTACTTC.

The chain links TRBV27 to TRBJ1-5; D uncertain. V lost 2 bases and J lost 7, with 9 bases in between. The CDR3 has 13 amino acids. Germline V gives CDR1 MNHEY, CDR2 SMNVEV (reference sequence). CDR3 coding DNA: TGTGCCAGCAGTTTAGAGGGAAGACAGCCCCAGCATTTT. Its translation: CASSLEGRQPQHF.

The chain links TRBV6-5 to TRBJ1-1; D is undetermined. With 0 bases removed from V and 7 bases from J, the gap between germline ends came to 12 bases. The CDR3 sequence is 14 residues long. Germline CDR1 is MNHEY and CDR2 is SVGAGI. CDR3 sequence (DNA): TGTGCCAGCAGTTACTCGGTCAGTTCTGATGAAGCTTTCTTT. Its protein is CASSYSVSSDEAFF.

V usage is TRBV4-3 and J usage is TRBJ2-7; D not certain. V lost 0 bases, J lost 2 bases, and 14 bases lay in between. This CDR3 has 16 residues. Germline loops: CDR1 LGHNA, CDR2 YSLEER. CDR3 region: CASSQDRTENPYEQYF. DNA for the CDR3: TGCGCCAGCAGCCAAGATAGAACAGAGAACCCCTACGAGCAGTACTTC.

V is TRBV9 and J is TRBJ2-3; tentatively, D is TRBD2 (6 bases). The CDR3 contains 15 residues. The V end was cut by 2 bases, the J end by 2 bases, with 12 bases between. Per the germline V gene, CDR1 is SGDLS and CDR2 is YYNGEE. The CDR3 sequence is CASSVQRVDTDTQYF. CDR3 DNA sequence: TGTGCCAGCAGCGTCCAGCGGGTAGACACAGATACGCAGTATTTT.

About this clone: The identical CDR3 is also encoded by other nucleotide sequences in the sample. This chain connects TRBV27 to TRBJ2-1; D uncertain. Germline assignment: CDR1 MNHEY and CDR2 SMNVEV (reference sequence). The CDR3 totals 13 residues. V dropped 3 bases and J dropped 4 bases, with 7 bases sitting between them. The CDR3 reads CASSLTDYNEQFF. The CDR3, as DNA: TGTGCCAGCAGTTTGACGGATTACAATGAGCAGTTCTTC.

This chain links TRBV5-4 with TRBJ2-1; a weak D match, TRBD1 (6 bases). Germline CDR1 SGHNT, CDR2 YYREEE (reference sequence). The V end was cut by 0 bases, the J end by 6 bases, with 10 bases between. CDR3 length equals 14 residues. The CDR3 DNA is TGTGCCAGCAGCTTGGACAGGGTAGGCAATGAGCAGTTCTTC. The encoded protein is CASSLDRVGNEQFF.

The genes are TRBV2 and TRBJ1-2; the D is unclear. The CDR3 is made up of 16 amino acids. The germline V gene has CDR1 SNHLY and CDR2 FYNNEI. Trimming shortened V by 3 bases and J by 6 bases, and 20 bases separated the two germline ends. The CDR3 protein is CASSDGKQSLGDGYTF. The CDR3 DNA sequence: TGTGCCAGCAGTGACGGAAAACAGTCGCTGGGAGATGGCTACACCTTC.

CDR3 region: CASSGMVPSGNTIYF. CDR3 DNA: TGTGCCAGCAGTGGGATGGTGCCCTCTGGAAACACCATATATTTT. The rearrangement joins TRBV6-6 to TRBJ1-3; no clear D gene. There are 15 residues in the CDR3. Germline V lookup: CDR1 MNHNY, CDR2 SVGAGI (reference sequence). Trimming took off 5 bases at V and 0 bases at J, with 11 bases between the two ends.

The chain joins TRBV19 to TRBJ2-7; D is uncertain. Germline V gene sequence: CDR1 LNHDA, CDR2 SQIVND (reference sequence). Trimming removed 10 bases from V and 6 bases from J, with 13 bases in between. The CDR3 runs to 11 residues. In DNA, the CDR3 is TGTGCCATAGGGCCCTCCAGCGAGCAGTACTTC. Protein sequence: CAIGPSSEQYF.

In this sample, this clone turned up once. The chain couples TRBV10-3 to TRBJ2-3; D call uncertain. Trimming pared 4 bases from V and 1 base from J, leaving 12 bases between. The CDR3 consists of 15 residues. Germline V lookup: CDR1 ENHRY, CDR2 SYGVKD. CDR3 in DNA: TGTGCCATCAGTGGTCTGAAAATGGGCACAGATACGCAGTATTTT. It translates to CAISGLKMGTDTQYF.

With regard to this clone: The same CDR3 arises from other DNA sequences in this sample as well. The gene calls are TRBV5-6 and TRBJ2-7, with 8 bases lining up with TRBD2. V shed 5 bases, J shed 3 bases, and the junction held 4 bases outside the gene matches. Germline CDR1 reads SGHDT; CDR2 reads YYEEEE. The CDR3 extends over 13 amino acids. DNA for the CDR3: TGTGCCAGCAGTTCCGGGGGGGACTACGAGCAGTACTTC. Encoded protein: CASSSGGDYEQYF.

The chain uses TRBV28 and TRBJ2-5, with D perhaps assigned TRBD1 or TRBD2 (6 bases each). There are 14 residues in the CDR3. Germline V gives CDR1 MDHEN, CDR2 SYDVKM. V lost 5 bases, J lost 1 base, and 11 bases lay in between. CDR3 in amino acids: CASSRGAPQETQYF. The CDR3 DNA reads as TGTGCCAGCAGTAGGGGGGCTCCCCAAGAGACCCAGTACTTC.